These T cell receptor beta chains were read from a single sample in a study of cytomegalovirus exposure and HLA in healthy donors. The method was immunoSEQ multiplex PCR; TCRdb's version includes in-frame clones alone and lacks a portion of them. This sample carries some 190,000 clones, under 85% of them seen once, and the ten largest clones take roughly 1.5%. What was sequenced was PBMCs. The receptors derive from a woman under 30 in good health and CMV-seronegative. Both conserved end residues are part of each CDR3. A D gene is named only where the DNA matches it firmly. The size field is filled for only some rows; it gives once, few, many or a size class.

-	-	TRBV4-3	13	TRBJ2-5	TGCGCCAGCAGCCAACGGGGTGGGGAGACCCAGTACTTC	CASSQRGGETQYF
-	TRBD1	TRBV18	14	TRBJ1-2	TGTGCCAGCTCACTAAACAGGGGAAACTATGGCTACACCTTC	CASSLNRGNYGYTF
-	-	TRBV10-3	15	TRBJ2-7	TGTGCCATCAGGCCTGGGGAGAGCAGGTCCTACGAGCAGTACTTC	CAIRPGESRSYEQYF
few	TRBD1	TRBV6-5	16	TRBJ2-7	TGTGCCAGCAGTTACTCAGGGACAGGGGGCTCCTACGAGCAGTACTTC	CASSYSGTGGSYEQYF
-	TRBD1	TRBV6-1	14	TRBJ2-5	TGTGCCAGCAGTCAGGACAGGGGGCAAGAGACCCAGTACTTC	CASSQDRGQETQYF
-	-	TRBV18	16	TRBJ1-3	TGTGCCAGCTCACTTTTGCCGGACATCTCAGGAAACACCATATATTTT	CASSLLPDISGNTIYF
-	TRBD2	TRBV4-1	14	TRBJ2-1	TGCGCCAGCAGCCAAGACGGGACTAGAGGTTTGGGGTTCTTC	CASSQDGTRGLGFF
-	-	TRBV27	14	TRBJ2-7	TGTGCCAGCAGTTCCCGAGACAGACCCTCCGAGCAGTACTTC	CASSSRDRPSEQYF
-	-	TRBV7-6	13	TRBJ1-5	TGTGCCAGCAGCTTATGGCGGAATCAGCCCCAGCATTTT	CASSLWRNQPQHF
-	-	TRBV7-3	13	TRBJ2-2	TGTGCCAGCAGCCCGACAGGAACCGGGGAGCTGTTTTTT	CASSPTGTGELFF
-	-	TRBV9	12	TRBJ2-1	TGTGCCAGCAGCGTAGCGCGGGATGAGCAGTTCTTC	CASSVARDEQFF
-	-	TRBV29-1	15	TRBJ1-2	TGCAGCGTTGAATCTGGGCCAGGGAGGTTTGTCGGCTACACCTTC	CSVESGPGRFVGYTF
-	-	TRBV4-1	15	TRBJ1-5	TGCGCCAGCAGCCAAGGGTATGCAGGGCATCAGCCCCAGCATTTT	CASSQGYAGHQPQHF
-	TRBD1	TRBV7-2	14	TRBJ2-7	TGTGCCAGCAGCGGGGGACAGGGTATCTACGAGCAGTACTTC	CASSGGQGIYEQYF
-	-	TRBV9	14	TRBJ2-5	TGTGCCAGCAGCCCCCGGACAGTAGGTGAGACCCAGTACTTC	CASSPRTVGETQYF
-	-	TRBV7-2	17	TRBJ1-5	TGTGCCAGCAGCTTAGATGGTCCAGCCGGGAGCAATCAGCCCCAGCATTTT	CASSLDGPAGSNQPQHF
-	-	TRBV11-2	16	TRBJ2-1	TGTGCCAGCAGCGCGAAGGGAGGGGGGACCTACAATGAGCAGTTCTTC	CASSAKGGGTYNEQFF
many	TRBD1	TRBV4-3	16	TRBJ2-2	TGCGCCAGCAGCCAGCCTCGACAGGGTCCAAGCGGGGAGCTGTTTTTT	CASSQPRQGPSGELFF
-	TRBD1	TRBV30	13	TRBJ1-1	TGTGCCTGGAGTCCCAGGGGGCGAACTGAAGCTTTCTTT	CAWSPRGRTEAFF
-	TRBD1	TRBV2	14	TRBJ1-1	TGTGCCAGCGCTCGGGACAGGGGTGGGACTGAAGCTTTCTTT	CASARDRGGTEAFF
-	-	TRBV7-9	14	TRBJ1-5	TGTGCCAGCAGCCCTGGCGGGGGCAATCAGCCCCAGCATTTT	CASSPGGGNQPQHF
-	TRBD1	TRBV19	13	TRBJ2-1	TGTGCTAGTTCAGGGGGCCCCTACAATGAGCAGTTCTTC	CASSGGPYNEQFF
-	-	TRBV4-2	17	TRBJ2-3	TGTGCCAGCAGCCAAGATCAGGACAGATTCTTCACAGATACGCAGTATTTT	CASSQDQDRFFTDTQYF
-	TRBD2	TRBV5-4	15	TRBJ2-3	TGTGCCAGCAGCCCTACTAGCGGGGGGACAGATACGCAGTATTTT	CASSPTSGGTDTQYF
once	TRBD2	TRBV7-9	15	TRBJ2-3	TGTGCCAGCTCCGGGGGGAAGACTAGCACAGATACGCAGTATTTT	CASSGGKTSTDTQYF
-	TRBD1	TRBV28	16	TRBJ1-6	TGTGCCAGCAGTTTTCGCTCCGGGACAGGGGGTTCGCCCCTCCACTTT	CASSFRSGTGGSPLHF
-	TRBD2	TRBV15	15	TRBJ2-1	TGTGCCACCAGCAGAGATCTAGCGGAGTCGCGCGAGCAGTTCTTC	CATSRDLAESREQFF
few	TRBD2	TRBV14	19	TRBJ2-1	TGTGCCAGCAGCCATCAACTCCAAAAACCGGGACTATGGGTGGGTGAGCAGTTCTTC	CASSHQLQKPGLWVGEQFF
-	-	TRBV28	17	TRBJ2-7	TGTGCCAGCAGTCCTTCCCCTACCCGGACATTTCAGCACGAGCAGTACTTC	CASSPSPTRTFQHEQYF
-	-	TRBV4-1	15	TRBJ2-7	TGCGCCAGCAGCCAAGATCGGAGAGGGCTGGGGGAGCAGTACTTC	CASSQDRRGLGEQYF
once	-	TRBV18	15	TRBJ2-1	TGTGCCAGCTCACCGCCCAAGGGGATAGTCGATGAGCAGTTCTTC	CASSPPKGIVDEQFF
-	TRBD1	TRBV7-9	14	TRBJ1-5	TGTGCCAGCAGCTACGACAGGGACAATCAGCCCCAGCATTTT	CASSYDRDNQPQHF
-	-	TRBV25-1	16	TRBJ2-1	TGTGCCAGCAGTGCCCCGGTTTTAGCGGCCCTTAATGAGCAGTTCTTC	CASSAPVLAALNEQFF
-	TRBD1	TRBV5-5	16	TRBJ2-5	TGTGCCAGCAGCGCCGAACGGGACAGGGGCCAAGAGACCCAGTACTTC	CASSAERDRGQETQYF
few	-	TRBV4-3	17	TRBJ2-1	TGCGCCAGCAGCCAAGATGCTTCCCCCGCCGACAGGAATGAGCAGTTCTTC	CASSQDASPADRNEQFF
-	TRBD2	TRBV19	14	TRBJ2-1	TGTGCCAGTCACAGGACTAGCGGGAGCCATGAGCAGTTCTTC	CASHRTSGSHEQFF
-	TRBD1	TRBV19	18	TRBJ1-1	TGTGCCAGTAGTATAGAGTGGAGGACAGGGGTTTGGAACACTGAAGCTTTCTTT	CASSIEWRTGVWNTEAFF
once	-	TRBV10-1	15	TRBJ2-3	TGCGCCAGCAGTGACGGCGGGGTGAGCACAGATACGCAGTATTTT	CASSDGGVSTDTQYF
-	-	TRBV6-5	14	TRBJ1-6	TGTGCCAGCAGGGAGGATCTGTATAATTCACCCCTCCACTTT	CASREDLYNSPLHF
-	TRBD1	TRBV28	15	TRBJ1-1	TGTGCCAGCAGTTCATTCCGGACAGGGGACACTGAAGCTTTCTTT	CASSSFRTGDTEAFF
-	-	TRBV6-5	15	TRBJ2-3	TGTGCCAGCAGTTACGCCAACCCCAGAACAGATACGCAGTATTTT	CASSYANPRTDTQYF
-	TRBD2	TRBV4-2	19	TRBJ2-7	TGTGCCAGCAGCCCTCTGATGGTTAGCGGGGGGGCCGGGTTGGGCGAGCAGTACTTC	CASSPLMVSGGAGLGEQYF
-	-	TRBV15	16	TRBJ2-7	TGTGCCACCAGCAGAGGGGTCGGCAGGGGTCAGGACGAGCAGTACTTC	CATSRGVGRGQDEQYF
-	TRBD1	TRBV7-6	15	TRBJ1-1	TGTGCCAGCAACCCTTTCTCAGGGGGAATGACTGAAGCTTTCTTT	CASNPFSGGMTEAFF
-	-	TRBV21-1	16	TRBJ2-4	TGTGCCAGCAGCAAAGGTTGGGCCCTAGCCAAAAACATTCAGTACTTC	CASSKGWALAKNIQYF
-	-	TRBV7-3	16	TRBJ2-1	TGTGCCAGCAGCTTATATTACTCTGAAGCCTACAATGAGCAGTTCTTC	CASSLYYSEAYNEQFF
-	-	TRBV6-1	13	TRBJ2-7	TGTGCCAGCAGTGAAAGAGGGAACTACGAGCAGTACTTC	CASSERGNYEQYF
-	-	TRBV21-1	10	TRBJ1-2	TGTGCCAGCAGCAAAATTCGGTACACCTTC	CASSKIRYTF
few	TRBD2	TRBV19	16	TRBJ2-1	TGTGCCAGTAGTATTGTAGCGGGAGGGCAGTACAATGAGCAGTTCTTC	CASSIVAGGQYNEQFF
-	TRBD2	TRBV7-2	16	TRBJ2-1	TGTGCCAGCAGCTTATCCGGGACTAGCGGGAATCATGAGCAGTTCTTC	CASSLSGTSGNHEQFF
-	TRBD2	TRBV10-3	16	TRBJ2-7	TGTGCCATCAGTGAGTCGAGTGGGAGGGCCATCAACGAGCAGTACTTC	CAISESSGRAINEQYF
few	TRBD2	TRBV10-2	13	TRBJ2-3	TGCGCCAGCAAGCGGGGGGGCACAGATACGCAGTATTTT	CASKRGGTDTQYF
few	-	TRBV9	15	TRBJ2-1	TGTGCCAGCAGCGTAGCGGCGGACTACTACAATGAGCAGTTCTTC	CASSVAADYYNEQFF
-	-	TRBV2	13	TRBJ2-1	TGTGCCAGCAGTGAGGGGCATATGAATGAGCAGTTCTTC	CASSEGHMNEQFF